This TCR beta chain was identified in a study of blood T cell repertoires in COVID-19. Study-level information: Samples of COVID-19 (acute and convalescent) were obtained from the United States, Italy and Spain. Sample material is recorded as cDNA or gDNA derived from T cells, B-cell-depleted T cells, or PBMCs.

Some clones are missing from TCRdb's copy, which holds only in-frame ones; the method was immunoSEQ multiplex PCR. This table has under 130,000 clones, 82% appearing once. This clonotype was sampled from a woman of 80 years or more with acute or convalescent COVID-19. The material sequenced was peripheral blood.

The CDR3 DNA follows: TGCGCCAGCAGCCCGACGAGTGGGAGATTTTCAGAGACCCAGTACTTC. Translation: CASSPTSGRFSETQYF. J is TRBJ2-5 and V is TRBV5-1, with D tentatively TRBD2 (5 bases). Trimming left V 4 bases short and J 4 bases short, with 20 bases between. From germline, CDR1 is SGHRS and CDR2 YFSETQ. The CDR3 is 16 amino acids. The full variable domain, its missing parts supplied by reference TRBV5-1 and TRBJ2-5, is KAGVTQTPRYLIKTRGQQVTLSCSPISGHRSVSWYQQTPGQGLQFLFEYFSETQRNKGNFPGRFSGRQFSNSRSEMNVSTLELGDSALYLCASSPTSGRFSETQYFGPGTRLLVL.